This paragraph covers one T cell receptor beta chain sequence. RNA, at about 0.5 to 1 ug, was reverse transcribed with random hexamers. Across 54 Vbeta and 13 Jbeta, immunoSEQ multiplex PCR amplified TCR beta CDR3. TCRdb ran MiXCR on the immunoSEQ multiplex PCR reads and lists one entry per CDR3 protein. This sample carries 70,000 to 75,000 distinct CDR3 sequences, roughly 93% of them seen once, and the ten largest clones take around 0.15%. The sample comes from a study of CD8 T cells in Susac syndrome. The V end was cut by 0 bases, the J end by 5 bases, with 11 bases between. Germline CDR1 reads DFQATT; CDR2 reads SNEGSKA (reference sequence). The CDR3 spans 14 residues. Negative isolation yielded CD4+ and CD8+ T cells, and FACS enriched TEMRA cells.

The sample consisted of CD4+ T cells from PBMCs. This sequence joins TRBV20-1 and TRBJ1-5; TRBD1 is a possible D gene (6 bases). The sequence derives from a human donor with Susac syndrome. The CDR3 loop reads CSARDTGRDQPQHF. CDR3 DNA sequence: TGCAGTGCTAGAGATACAGGGCGCGATCAGCCCCAGCATTTT.